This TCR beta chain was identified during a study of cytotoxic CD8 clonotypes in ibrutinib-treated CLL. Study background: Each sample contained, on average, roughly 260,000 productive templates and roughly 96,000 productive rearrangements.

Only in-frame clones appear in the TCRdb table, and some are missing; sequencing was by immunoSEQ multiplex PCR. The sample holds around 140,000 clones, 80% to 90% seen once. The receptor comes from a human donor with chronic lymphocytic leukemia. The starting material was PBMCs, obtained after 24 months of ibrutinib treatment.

The CDR3 is CASRRGLAGRYEQYF. In nucleotides, the CDR3 is TGTGCCAGCAGAAGAGGACTAGCGGGCCGCTACGAGCAGTACTTC. The chain is built from TRBV2 and TRBJ2-7; 11 bases line up with TRBD2. V shed 6 bases and J 3 bases; nucleotides not matched to a gene: 7. The CDR3 is 15 residues long. Germline-derived CDR1 and CDR2 are SNHLY and FYNNEI.